This T cell receptor (beta chain) was sequenced for a study of cytotoxic CD8 clonotypes in ibrutinib-treated CLL. Study-wide background: Response sampling took place at median 12 months of treatment, range 6 to 36.

Method: immunoSEQ multiplex PCR; TCRdb's copy keeps in-frame clones and lacks some. This sample has about 49,000 clones; approximately 53% occur once, and the top ten carry around a third. Notes on the study in general: Researchers report that baseline clonality outpaced age-matched healthy donors and tracked circulating CD8+ T-cell counts. The study found public clonotypes uncommon, contracting or stable on treatment.

V was shortened by 8 bases and J by 4 bases, with 11 bases between the two germline ends. CDR3 size: 12 residues. The germline V gene encodes CDR1 LNHDA and CDR2 SQIVND (reference sequence). In its sample, this clone was seen many times. Its antigen is not identified. This receptor was taken from a human donor with chronic lymphocytic leukemia. Sequencing used PBMCs, obtained after 12 months of ibrutinib treatment. The chain uses TRBV19 and TRBJ2-5; possibly TRBD1 for D (6 bases). CDR3 in amino acids: CASRQAGETQYF. CDR3 DNA sequence: TGTGCCAGTCGACAGGCGGGAGAGACCCAGTACTTC.